A selection of T cell receptor beta chains follows, all from one sample in a study of CD8+ T cells in alopecia areata. This table comes from immunoSEQ multiplex PCR, and its TCRdb copy is limited to in-frame clones, with some not included. This sample yields 100,000 to 150,000 clones, of which under 40% are seen a single time; roughly 3.2% belongs to the top ten. Sequencing input: CD4+ T cells sorted from blood. Receptor source: a human donor with alopecia areata. Each CDR3 is given with its conserved first and last residue. The D gene is left open where the match is weak. Clone size is given for some rows only: seen once, a few or many times, or a class if the clone is expanded.

J gene | clone size | V gene | D gene | CDR3 DNA | CDR3 protein
TRBJ2-7 | . | TRBV30 | TRBD2 | TGTGCCTGGGGAGCGGGAGGCCCCTACGAGCAGTACTTC | CAWGAGGPYEQYF
TRBJ1-5 | few | TRBV5-1 | . | TGCGCCAGCAGCCGTGACAGGTATAGCAATCAGCCCCAGCATTTT | CASSRDRYSNQPQHF
TRBJ1-1 | . | TRBV29-1 | . | TGCAGCGTTGAAGTGGCTGGCCCTGAAGCTTTCTTT | CSVEVAGPEAFF
TRBJ2-7 | . | TRBV29-1 | TRBD1 | TGCAGCGTATGGACAGGGGCGACTCCTTACGAGCAGTACTTC | CSVWTGATPYEQYF
TRBJ1-2 | few | TRBV28 | . | TGTGCCAGCAGTTTATACGGGGCAGTTAACTATGGCTACACCTTC | CASSLYGAVNYGYTF
TRBJ1-1 | . | TRBV6-6 | . | TGTGCCAGCAGAGGCGACACTGAAGCTTTCTTT | CASRGDTEAFF
TRBJ2-5 | . | TRBV7-2 | . | TGTGCCAGCAGCTTAGGACGGTCGGGTGGGCTCCACTTC | CASSLGRSGGLHF
TRBJ2-7 | few | TRBV29-1 | . | TGCAGCGCGGCCGGCCTAACTTCATACGAGCAGTACTTC | CSAAGLTSYEQYF
TRBJ1-1 | . | TRBV4-1 | TRBD1 | TGCGCCAGCAGCCCAGACAGGGACCCTGAAGCTTTCTTT | CASSPDRDPEAFF
TRBJ2-1 | . | TRBV9 | . | TGTGCCAGCAGCGTAGATTCACCCCCTAGCAATGAGCAGTTCTTC | CASSVDSPPSNEQFF